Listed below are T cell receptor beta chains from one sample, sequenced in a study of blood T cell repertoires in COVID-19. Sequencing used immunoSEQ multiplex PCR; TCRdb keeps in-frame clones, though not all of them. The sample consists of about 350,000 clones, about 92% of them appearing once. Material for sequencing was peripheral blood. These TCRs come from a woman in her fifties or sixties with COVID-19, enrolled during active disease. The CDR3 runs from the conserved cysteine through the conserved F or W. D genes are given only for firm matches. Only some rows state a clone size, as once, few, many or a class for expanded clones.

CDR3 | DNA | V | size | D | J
CASSPLMNTEAFF | TGTGCCAGCTCACCCCTTATGAACACTGAAGCTTTCTTT | TRBV18 | NA | NA | TRBJ1-1
CATSSGDGGYTF | TGTGCCACCAGCTCAGGGGATGGGGGCTACACCTTC | TRBV15 | NA | NA | TRBJ1-2
CASSLAGANYGYTF | TGTGCCAGCAGTTTGGCGGGAGCTAACTATGGCTACACCTTC | TRBV28 | NA | NA | TRBJ1-2
CASSPMRITGVEEKLFF | TGTGCCAGCAGCCCGATGCGGATAACAGGGGTGGAAGAAAAACTGTTTTTT | TRBV6-2/TRBV6-3 | NA | TRBD1 | TRBJ1-4
CASSRSFGTGNYEQYF | TGTGCCAGCAGCCGATCCTTCGGGACAGGGAACTACGAGCAGTACTTC | TRBV4-2 | NA | TRBD1 | TRBJ2-7
CASSSYYGYTF | TGTGCCAGCAGCTCCTATTATGGCTACACCTTC | TRBV6-5 | once | NA | TRBJ1-2
CASSINSGTGYGYTF | TGTGCCAGTAGTATAAATAGCGGGACAGGGTATGGCTACACCTTC | TRBV19 | NA | TRBD1 | TRBJ1-2
CASSFADTQYF | TGCGCCAGCAGCTTTGCGGATACGCAGTATTTT | TRBV5-1 | NA | NA | TRBJ2-3
CASSSPRRNEKLFF | TGTGCCAGCAGTTCCCCGAGGCGTAATGAAAAACTGTTTTTT | TRBV6-5 | NA | NA | TRBJ1-4
CATRGNGANVLTF | TGTGCCACTCGGGGGAATGGGGCCAACGTCCTGACTTTC | TRBV19 | NA | NA | TRBJ2-6
CASSQRDRGVNTEAFF | TGTGCCAGCAGCCAACGGGACAGGGGGGTGAACACTGAAGCTTTCTTT | TRBV13 | NA | TRBD1 | TRBJ1-1
CASSEGGGNQPQHF | TGTGCCAGCAGTGAGGGCGGGGGCAATCAGCCCCAGCATTTT | TRBV6-1 | NA | NA | TRBJ1-5
CASSQGQGIISTNEKLFF | TGTGCCAGCAGCCAAGGACAGGGGATTATCTCAACTAATGAAAAACTGTTTTTT | TRBV7-9 | NA | TRBD1 | TRBJ1-4
CASSPSYEQYF | TGTGCCAGCAGCCCCAGTTACGAGCAGTACTTC | TRBV6-5 | NA | NA | TRBJ2-7
CAAGQGASNEQFF | TGTGCCGCGGGACAGGGGGCCTCGAATGAGCAGTTCTTC | TRBV7-9 | NA | TRBD1 | TRBJ2-1
CATKTGMYEKLFF | TGTGCCACTAAAACAGGGATGTATGAAAAACTGTTTTTT | TRBV24-1 | NA | NA | TRBJ1-4
CASSLRDRGRVETQYF | TGTGCCAGCAGCTTAAGGGACAGGGGGCGGGTAGAGACCCAGTACTTC | TRBV13 | NA | TRBD1 | TRBJ2-5
CASRGTGPVEQYF | TGCGCCAGCAGGGGGACAGGGCCGGTGGAGCAGTACTTC | TRBV5-1 | NA | TRBD1 | TRBJ2-7
CASSLAKLAGGTTDTQYF | TGTGCCAGCAGCTTAGCGAAACTAGCGGGGGGCACCACAGATACGCAGTATTTT | TRBV7-6 | NA | TRBD2 | TRBJ2-3
CASSLYPGQTYQETQYF | TGTGCCAGCAGCCTATACCCGGGACAGACGTACCAAGAGACCCAGTACTTC | TRBV3-1/TRBV3-2 | NA | TRBD1 | TRBJ2-5
CAISGQGNTEAFF | TGTGCCATCAGCGGACAGGGGAACACTGAAGCTTTCTTT | TRBV10-3 | NA | TRBD1 | TRBJ1-1
CASSRQGIDYGYTF | TGTGCCAGCAGTCGACAGGGTATAGACTATGGCTACACCTTC | TRBV7-9 | NA | TRBD1 | TRBJ1-2
CASSFLQGLGTDTQYF | TGTGCCAGCAGCTTTCTACAGGGTCTTGGCACAGATACGCAGTATTTT | TRBV5-6 | NA | NA | TRBJ2-3
CASVGGSYNSPLHF | TGTGCCAGCGTGGGGGGATCCTATAATTCACCCCTCCACTTT | TRBV6-5 | NA | NA | TRBJ1-6
CASRLRGQGNTEAFF | TGCGCCAGCAGATTGAGAGGACAGGGGAACACTGAAGCTTTCTTT | TRBV5-1 | NA | TRBD1 | TRBJ1-1
CASSSGNTEAFF | TGTGCCAGCAGTTCCGGGAACACTGAAGCTTTCTTT | TRBV28 | NA | NA | TRBJ1-1
CAFGAGNNEKLFF | TGTGCCTTTGGTGCGGGAAATAATGAAAAACTGTTTTTT | TRBV30 | NA | NA | TRBJ1-4
CASSGPGTGYNEQFF | TGTGCCAGCAGCGGACCCGGGACTGGTTACAATGAGCAGTTCTTC | TRBV2 | NA | NA | TRBJ2-1
CAWDRGAMNTEAFF | TGTGCCTGGGACCGGGGGGCGATGAACACTGAAGCTTTCTTT | TRBV30 | NA | NA | TRBJ1-1
CASSLRDINEKLFF | TGTGCCAGCAGTTTACGGGACATAAATGAAAAACTGTTTTTT | TRBV28 | NA | NA | TRBJ1-4
CASSREASGSYEQYF | TGTGCCAGCTCAAGAGAGGCTAGCGGCTCCTACGAGCAGTACTTC | TRBV18 | NA | TRBD2 | TRBJ2-7
CAITQGNLNTGELFF | TGTGCCATCACTCAGGGGAACCTTAACACCGGGGAGCTGTTTTTT | TRBV7-6 | NA | NA | TRBJ2-2
CATSRAGQGIPEQYF | TGTGCCACCAGCAGGGCGGGACAGGGAATCCCCGAGCAGTACTTC | TRBV15 | NA | TRBD1 | TRBJ2-7
CASSSGQRGEAFF | TGTGCCAGCAGCTCGGGACAGCGTGGTGAAGCTTTCTTT | TRBV5-6 | NA | TRBD1 | TRBJ1-1
CASSPGGTYYGYTF | TGTGCCAGCTCACCTGGGGGGACGTACTATGGCTACACCTTC | TRBV18 | NA | NA | TRBJ1-2
CASSFRGGIYNEQFF | TGTGCCAGCAGCTTCCGCGGGGGGATATACAATGAGCAGTTCTTC | TRBV5-8 | NA | TRBD2 | TRBJ2-1
CASSLFRLAGRETQYF | TGTGCCAGCAGTTTGTTCCGCCTAGCGGGGAGAGAGACCCAGTACTTC | TRBV27 | NA | TRBD2 | TRBJ2-5
CASSGTGQRSYEQYF | TGTGCCAGCAGTGGGACGGGACAGAGATCCTACGAGCAGTACTTC | TRBV25-1 | NA | TRBD1 | TRBJ2-7
CASSPTGSEQFF | TGTGCCAGCTCTCCGACAGGGTCTGAGCAGTTCTTC | TRBV18 | NA | TRBD1 | TRBJ2-1
CASKDRPNTEAFF | TGTGCCAGCAAGGACAGACCGAACACTGAAGCTTTCTTT | TRBV6-5 | NA | NA | TRBJ1-1
CASSLRDTTEAFF | TGTGCCAGCAGCCTACGGGACACCACTGAAGCTTTCTTT | TRBV11-3 | NA | NA | TRBJ1-1
CASSQVERGAKGNQPQHF | TGCGCCAGCAGCCAAGTTGAGCGGGGGGCAAAGGGTAATCAGCCCCAGCATTTT | TRBV4-1 | NA | NA | TRBJ1-5
CASSPRDRNTGELFF | TGTGCCAGCAGCCCCCGGGACAGAAACACCGGGGAGCTGTTTTTT | TRBV3-1/TRBV3-2 | NA | TRBD1 | TRBJ2-2
CASSPPRGRDEQFF | TGTGCCAGCAGCCCTCCCCGGGGAAGAGACGAGCAGTTCTTC | TRBV7-9 | NA | NA | TRBJ2-1
CASSLQGPTNEKLFF | TGTGCCAGCTCACTACAGGGGCCAACTAATGAAAAACTGTTTTTT | TRBV18 | NA | TRBD1 | TRBJ1-4
CATSEPGQGSRANNEQFF | TGTGCCACCAGTGAGCCGGGACAGGGATCCAGAGCGAACAATGAGCAGTTCTTC | TRBV24-1 | NA | TRBD1 | TRBJ2-1
CASSPLGGYYNEQFF | TGTGCCAGCAGCCCCTTGGGAGGGTACTACAATGAGCAGTTCTTC | TRBV9 | NA | TRBD2 | TRBJ2-1
CASSQGLWPYNEQFF | TGTGCCAGCAGCCAGGGACTCTGGCCGTACAATGAGCAGTTCTTC | TRBV14 | NA | NA | TRBJ2-1